This entry describes one T cell receptor (beta chain). The data stem from a study of beta chain features in type 1 diabetes. Across the study: Healthy donors, compared against patients, showed similar age, gender and cell yields.

The CDR3 is 15 amino acids. Germline CDR1 is MGHRA and CDR2 is YSYEKL. V was pared by 4 bases and J by 2 bases, with 9 bases between. CD4+ cells of the naive, central memory, regulatory and stem cell-like memory types were sorted via CD45RO/CCR7/CD25/CD127/CD95/CD27. Expressed TCRB transcripts were sequenced because the isolated RNA had all been reverse transcribed beforehand. TCRdb's copy holds only in-frame clones and misses some; the assay was immunoSEQ multiplex PCR. The sample lists 450,000 or so clones, 11% occurring once. The sample was naive CD4+ T cells from blood. The source is a woman under 30 in good health. The genes are TRBV4-1 and TRBJ2-6; D is undetermined. The DNA for the CDR3 is TGCGCCAGCAGCCCGTTCTGGGCTGGGGCCAACGTCCTGACTTTC. Translating it yields CASSPFWAGANVLTF.